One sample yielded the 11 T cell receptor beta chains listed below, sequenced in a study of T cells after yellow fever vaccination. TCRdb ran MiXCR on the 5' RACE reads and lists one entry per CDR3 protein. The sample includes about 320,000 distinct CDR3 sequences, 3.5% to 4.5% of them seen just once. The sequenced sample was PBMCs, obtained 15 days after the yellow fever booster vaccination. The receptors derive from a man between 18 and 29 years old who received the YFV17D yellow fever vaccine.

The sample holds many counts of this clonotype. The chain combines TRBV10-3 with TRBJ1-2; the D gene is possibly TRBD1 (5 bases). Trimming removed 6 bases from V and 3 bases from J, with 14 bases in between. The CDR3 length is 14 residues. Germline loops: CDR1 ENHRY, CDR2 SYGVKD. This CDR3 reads CAIRPRQSDYGYTF. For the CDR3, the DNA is TGTGCCATCAGGCCCCGACAGAGCGACTATGGCTACACCTTC.

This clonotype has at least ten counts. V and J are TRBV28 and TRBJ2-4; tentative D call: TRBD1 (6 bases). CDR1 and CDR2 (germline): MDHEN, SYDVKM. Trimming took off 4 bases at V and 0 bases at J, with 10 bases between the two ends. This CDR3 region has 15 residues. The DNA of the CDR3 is TGTGCCAGCAGTTCCCGACAGGTAGCCAAAAACATTCAGTACTTC. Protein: CASSSRQVAKNIQYF.

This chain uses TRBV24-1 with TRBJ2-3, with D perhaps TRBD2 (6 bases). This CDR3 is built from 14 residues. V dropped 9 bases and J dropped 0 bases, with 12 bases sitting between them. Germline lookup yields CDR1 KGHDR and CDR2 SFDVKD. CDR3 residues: CATGTGSSTDTQYF. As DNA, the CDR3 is TGTGCCACCGGGACTGGCTCTAGCACAGATACGCAGTATTTT.

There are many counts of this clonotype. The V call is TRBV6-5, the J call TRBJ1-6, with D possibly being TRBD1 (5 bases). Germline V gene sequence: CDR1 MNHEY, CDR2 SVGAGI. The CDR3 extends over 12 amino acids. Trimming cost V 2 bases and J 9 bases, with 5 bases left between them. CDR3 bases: TGTGCCAGCAGTTACGGGGGTTCACCCCTCCACTTT. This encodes CASSYGGSPLHF.

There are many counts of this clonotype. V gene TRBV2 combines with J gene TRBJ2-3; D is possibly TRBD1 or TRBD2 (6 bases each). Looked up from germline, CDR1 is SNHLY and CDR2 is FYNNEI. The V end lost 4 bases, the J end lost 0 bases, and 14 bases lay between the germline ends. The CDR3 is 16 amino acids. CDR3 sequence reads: CASSGGASLSTDTQYF. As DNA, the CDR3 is TGTGCCAGCAGTGGGGGGGCAAGCCTGAGCACAGATACGCAGTATTTT.

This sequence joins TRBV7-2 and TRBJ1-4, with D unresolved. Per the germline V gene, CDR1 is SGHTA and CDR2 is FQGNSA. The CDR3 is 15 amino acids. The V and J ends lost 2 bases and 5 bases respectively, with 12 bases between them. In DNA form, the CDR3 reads TGTGCCAGCAGCTTACGGTGGCAACCCAATGAAAAACTGTTTTTT. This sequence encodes CASSLRWQPNEKLFF. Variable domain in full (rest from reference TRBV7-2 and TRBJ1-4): GAGVSQSPSNKVTEKGKDVELRCDPISGHTALYWYRQSLGQGLEFLIYFQGNSAPDKSGLPSDRFSAERTGGSVSTLTIQRTQQEDSAVYLCASSLRWQPNEKLFFGSGTQLSVL.

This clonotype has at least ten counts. CDR3 nucleotide sequence: TGTGCCAGCAGTAGAGAGGGAGACCCTACCTATGGCTACACCTTC. Encoded protein: CASSREGDPTYGYTF. The V gene is TRBV6-1, the J gene TRBJ1-2; D is ambiguous. The CDR3 has 15 amino acids. Per the germline V gene, CDR1 is MNHNS and CDR2 is SASEGT. V was trimmed by 5 bases and J by 4 bases, leaving 17 bases between them.

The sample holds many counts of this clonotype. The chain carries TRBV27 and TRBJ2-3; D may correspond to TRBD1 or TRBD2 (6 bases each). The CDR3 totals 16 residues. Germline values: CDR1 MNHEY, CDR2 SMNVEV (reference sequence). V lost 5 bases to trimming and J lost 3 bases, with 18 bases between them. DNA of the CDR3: TGTGCCAGCAGTCCGGCTTTAGGGGGGTATACAGATACGCAGTATTTT. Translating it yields CASSPALGGYTDTQYF.

CDR3 sequence: CASSLGVLPASTDTQYF. The CDR3 bases are TGTGCCAGCAGCTTAGGGGTCCTCCCCGCTAGCACAGATACGCAGTATTTT. This chain joins TRBV7-8 and TRBJ2-3; D ambiguous. V dropped 1 base and J dropped 0 bases, with 14 bases sitting between them. In germline, CDR1 is SGHVS, CDR2 FQNEAQ. The CDR3 runs 17 residues.

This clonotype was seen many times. DNA of the CDR3: TGTGCCAGCAGTCATGGACTAGCGGGGGCGGGGGATGAGCAGTTCTTC. This encodes CASSHGLAGAGDEQFF. The V call is TRBV6-5, the J call TRBJ2-1, with 13 bases matching TRBD2. The CDR3 runs to 16 residues. The germline gives CDR1 MNHEY, CDR2 SVGAGI. The trim removed 5 bases at V and 8 bases at J, leaving 9 bases unmatched.

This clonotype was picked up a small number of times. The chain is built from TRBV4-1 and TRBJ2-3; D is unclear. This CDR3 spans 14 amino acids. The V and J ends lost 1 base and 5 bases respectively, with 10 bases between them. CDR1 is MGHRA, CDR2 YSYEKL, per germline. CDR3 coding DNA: TGCGCCAGCAGCCAAGTTTGGTCCGGAGATACGCAGTATTTT. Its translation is CASSQVWSGDTQYF.